Following are 26 T cell receptor beta chains from one sample sequenced in a study of response to subunit inactivated influenza vaccine (dated by TCRdb to the late 2010s). The library was obtained by RT-PCR. The sequencer listed for this sample is Illumina HiSeq 2500. TCRdb trimmed the raw reads at Q25, called clones with MiXCR and kept productive beta chains. Under each unique CDR3 protein, matching rows form one entry showing the most common genes and DNA. The sample records 150,000 to 200,000 distinct CDR3 sequences, about an eighth of which are singletons. The ten largest clonotypes hold about 29% of the sample. These data also featured in a second study, about T cells expressing NK-cell markers. The second study, in turn, reports: TCR beta cDNA libraries were made by 5'RACE template switching that added a universal primer site and unique molecular identifiers.

Sequences were derived from CD8+ T cells sorted from PBMCs, sampled 11 to 12 days after vaccination. These receptors all come from a man aged 50 to 59 who received an inactivated influenza vaccine. Donor details come from another sample of the same person, matched by shared clones.

This clonotype came up a few times. The chain is built from TRBV3-1 and TRBJ2-7; the D is unclear. Per germline, CDR1 LGHDT and CDR2 YNNKEL (reference sequence). CDR3 length: 14 amino acids. The ends were cut back, 0 bases at V and 5 bases at J, with 11 bases in the middle. The CDR3 coding sequence is TGTGCCAGCAGCCAAGATACTCCGCAGAACGAGCAGTACTTC. Its translation is CASSQDTPQNEQYF.

Only a few counts were recorded for this clonotype. V and J are TRBV20-1 and TRBJ1-1; D may be TRBD1 (5 bases). Looked up from germline, CDR1 is DFQATT and CDR2 is SNEGSKA (reference sequence). The CDR3 is made up of 15 amino acids. V was cut by 4 bases and J by 4 bases, with 19 bases left in between. In DNA, the CDR3 is TGCAGTGCTACCTCCCGCGGGACGCCTCGCACTGAAGCTTTCTTT. It codes for CSATSRGTPRTEAFF.

This clonotype was counted a few times. The V call is TRBV12-5, the J call TRBJ2-2; D may be TRBD2 (7 bases). V was clipped by 11 bases and J by 6 bases, with 13 bases between them. In germline, CDR1 is LGHNT, CDR2 FRNRAP. The CDR3 consists of 12 residues. CDR3 nucleotide sequence: TGTGCTTCTATGGGGGGGCCCGGGGAGCTGTTTTTT. This sequence encodes CASMGGPGELFF.

This clonotype was observed at least ten times. The CDR3 DNA reads TGCAGCGTGAGGACTAGCGGATTAAATGAGCAGTTCTTC. Its translation: CSVRTSGLNEQFF. The chain couples TRBV29-1 to TRBJ2-1, with 10 bases matching TRBD2. The junction had 6 bases not matched to a gene; V was cut back by 6 bases and J by 7 bases. The CDR3 has 13 residues. CDR1 is SQVTM and CDR2 is ANQGSEA in the germline V gene.

In this sample, this clonotype turned up a few times. The rearrangement joins TRBV11-1 to TRBJ2-1; TRBD1 might be the D (6 bases). Trimming pared 6 bases from V and 0 bases from J, leaving 24 bases between. This CDR3 has 19 residues. Germline loops: CDR1 SGHAT, CDR2 FQDESV (reference sequence). The CDR3 nucleotides are TGTGCCAGCAGTTTTACGGTACAGGGCACCCCGAGCTCCTACAATGAGCAGTTCTTC. Translated, it gives CASSFTVQGTPSSYNEQFF.

This clonotype was counted at least ten times. V is TRBV20-1 and J is TRBJ2-3, with D perhaps given as TRBD1 or TRBD2 (5 bases each). CDR1 and CDR2 from the germline V gene are DFQATT and SNEGSKA (reference sequence). Trimming cost V 1 base and J 5 bases, with 16 bases left between them. The CDR3 is 15 residues long. The CDR3 nucleotides read TGCAGTGCTAGAGGTCCCCGGGACGGTTTAGATACGCAGTATTTT. The encoded protein is CSARGPRDGLDTQYF.

The CDR3 DNA reads as TGTGCCATCAGTGAGATGGTAGCGGGAGGAGAAGAACAGTTCTTC. Its translation is CAISEMVAGGEEQFF. The rearrangement links TRBV10-3 to TRBJ2-1; 10 bases line up with TRBD2. The CDR3 is 15 amino acids. Germline V CDR1 and CDR2: ENHRY, SYGVKD. V shed 2 bases and J 13 bases; nucleotides not matched to a gene: 11.

This clonotype was counted ten times or more. The rearrangement uses TRBV2 and TRBJ1-4; D uncertain. The CDR3 loop spans 16 amino acids. Per the germline V gene, CDR1 is SNHLY and CDR2 is FYNNEI. Trimming removed 7 bases at V and 8 bases at J, with 23 bases between. The DNA of the CDR3 is TGTGCCAGCATCGTCTCCTTGGGGATTCTGGGCGAAAAACTGTTTTTT. It specifies CASIVSLGILGEKLFF.

This clonotype was detected ten times or more. The V gene is TRBV5-1, the J gene TRBJ2-7; D ambiguous. The CDR3 spans 14 residues. Germline V lookup: CDR1 SGHRS, CDR2 YFSETQ. Trimming took off 0 bases at V and 7 bases at J, with 14 bases between the two ends. CDR3 amino acids: CASSLGHGVIEQYF. Written as DNA, the CDR3 is TGCGCCAGCAGCTTGGGACACGGTGTCATAGAGCAGTACTTC.

The rearrangement uses TRBV6-2 or TRBV6-3 and TRBJ2-7; D unresolved. The CDR3 consists of 13 residues. CDR1 and CDR2 from the germline V gene are MNHEY and SVGEGT. Between the trimmed V and J ends, which lost 2 bases and 7 bases, there was a span of 12 bases. The CDR3, as DNA: TGTGCCAGCAGTTACCATTCCAGTCGGGAGCAGTACTTC. Its protein is CASSYHSSREQYF.

The genes are TRBV20-1 and TRBJ2-7, with no clear D. Trimming stripped 0 bases from V and 4 bases from J, with 13 bases between. The CDR3 has 14 amino acids. Germline V lookup: CDR1 DFQATT, CDR2 SNEGSKA (reference sequence). The DNA of the CDR3 is TGCAGTGCTAGAGACGTAGGGCAGGAATACGAGCAGTACTTC. This gives the protein CSARDVGQEYEQYF.

This clonotype was seen ten or more times. CDR3 sequence: CASKVDRTYEQYF. The CDR3 nucleotides read TGCGCCAGCAAGGTCGACAGGACCTACGAGCAGTACTTC. This chain joins TRBV5-1 and TRBJ2-7, with D possibly being TRBD1 (6 bases). Germline-derived CDR1 and CDR2 are SGHRS and YFSETQ. Trimming took off 6 bases at V and 2 bases at J, with 12 bases between the two ends. The CDR3 spans 13 residues. The full variable domain, its missing parts supplied by reference TRBV5-1 and TRBJ2-7, is KAGVTQTPRYLIKTRGQQVTLSCSPISGHRSVSWYQQTPGQGLQFLFEYFSETQRNKGNFPGRFSGRQFSNSRSEMNVSTLELGDSALYLCASKVDRTYEQYFGPGTRLTVT.

The CDR3 DNA is TGTGCCAGCAGCTTCGGGACAGGGGTTTATGGGGAGCAGTTCTTC. It encodes CASSFGTGVYGEQFF. V gene TRBV13 combines with J gene TRBJ2-1; 10 positions match TRBD1. V gave up 3 bases and J gave up 10 bases; unmatched junction bases: 9. This CDR3 contains 15 residues. Germline V gene lookup returns CDR1 PRHDT and CDR2 FYEKMQ (reference sequence).

This clonotype was seen many times. V gene TRBV28 combines with J gene TRBJ2-7; D may match TRBD1 or TRBD2 (5 bases each). Germline CDR1 and CDR2: MDHEN and SYDVKM. The V end lost 5 bases, the J end lost 7 bases, and 15 bases lay between the germline ends. The CDR3 spans 13 residues. CDR3 DNA: TGTGCCAGCAGTGCCGGGGCTGTGGGTGAGCAGTACTTC. Translation gives CASSAGAVGEQYF.

The rearrangement joins TRBV30 to TRBJ2-5; 8 bases line up with TRBD1. CDR1 and CDR2 from the germline V gene are GTSNPN and SVGIG (reference sequence). Trimming cost V 6 bases and J 0 bases; bases outside gene matches: 9. The CDR3 is 15 residues long. The CDR3 DNA reads TGTGCCTGTACTGACGACAGGGGTTACCAAGAGACCCAGTACTTC. Its translation: CACTDDRGYQETQYF.

The chain has TRBV27 and TRBJ1-6; 7 bases line up with TRBD1. Germline trimming cut 7 bases from V and 9 bases from J; bases unmatched to any gene: 12. This CDR3 contains 15 residues. Per germline, CDR1 MNHEY and CDR2 SMNVEV (reference sequence). CDR3 bases: TGTGCCAGCAATTTTTACGGGACAGCGGGTTCACCCCTCCACTTT. Protein sequence: CASNFYGTAGSPLHF.

The chain is built from TRBV6-1 and TRBJ2-3; D is uncertain. Germline CDR1 and CDR2: MNHNS and SASEGT. This CDR3 comprises 14 residues. Trimming removed 8 bases at V and 3 bases at J, with 15 bases between. The CDR3 region is CASGAQGKTDTQYF. The CDR3 DNA reads as TGTGCCAGCGGAGCCCAAGGGAAGACAGATACGCAGTATTTT.

There are many counts of this clonotype. The chain couples TRBV11-2 to TRBJ2-1; D tentatively fits TRBD1 or TRBD2 (5 bases each). The CDR3 has 15 amino acids. Germline assignment: CDR1 SGHAT and CDR2 FQNNGV. Trimming took off 5 bases at V and 12 bases at J, with 23 bases between the two ends. The CDR3 loop reads CASSTTIRDPSGQFF. The CDR3 nucleotides are TGTGCCAGCAGCACGACAATCCGGGACCCATCAGGGCAGTTCTTC.

This clonotype was seen a few times. The chain employs TRBV4-3 and TRBJ2-7; D might be TRBD2 (6 bases). The germline V gene has CDR1 LGHNA and CDR2 YSLEER. This CDR3 is built from 15 residues. V shed 2 bases and J shed 1 base, with 12 bases lying between them. The CDR3 region has the DNA TGCGCCAGCAGCCAATACCTGGGGACTTCCTACGAGCAGTACTTC. It encodes CASSQYLGTSYEQYF.

The J gene is TRBJ2-7, the V gene TRBV4-3; D tentatively fits TRBD1 or TRBD2 (7 bases each). The length of the CDR3 is 16 residues. CDR1 LGHNA and CDR2 YSLEER come from the germline V gene. V dropped 0 bases and J dropped 5 bases, with 17 bases sitting between them. CDR3 sequence (DNA): TGCGCCAGCAGCCAAGATAGGGAGGGGGCGCCGAACGAGCAGTACTTC. As protein: CASSQDREGAPNEQYF.

The chain links TRBV4-2 to TRBJ2-7; weak D call: TRBD2 (6 bases). With 0 bases removed from V and 4 bases from J, the gap between germline ends came to 10 bases. Germline-derived CDR1 and CDR2 are LGHNA and YNFKEQ. The CDR3 spans 14 residues. The DNA for the CDR3 is TGTGCCAGCAGCCAAGATCGGGGGAGGTACGAGCAGTACTTC. This encodes CASSQDRGRYEQYF.

As concerns this clonotype: One end of the junction varies from germline; a read error may be responsible. This chain joins TRBV2 and TRBJ2-1, with D possibly matching TRBD1 (6 bases). The CDR3 is made up of 16 amino acids. CDR1 is SNHLY and CDR2 is FYNNEI in the germline V gene. The CDR3 DNA reads TGTGCCAGCAGTGATGGCCAGGGGTATACTTTTGGTGAGCAGCTCTTC. Translating it yields CASSDGQGYTFGEQLF.

A few counts support this clonotype. The CDR3 region has the DNA TGCGCCAGCAGCGTAGGGGACCTAAGCTCCTACAATGAGCAGTTCTTC. It is translated as CASSVGDLSSYNEQFF. The chain is built from TRBV5-1 and TRBJ2-1, with D possibly called TRBD1 or TRBD2 (5 bases each). This CDR3 is built from 16 residues. Germline V CDR1 and CDR2: SGHRS, YFSETQ. The V end lost 4 bases, the J end lost 0 bases, and 14 bases lay between the germline ends.

The chain joins TRBV12-3 or TRBV12-4 to TRBJ1-2; D uncertain. Trimming cost V 3 bases and J 0 bases, with 14 bases left between them. This CDR3 spans 16 amino acids. The DNA for the CDR3 is TGTGCCAGCAGTTTTACACTTACTCCGGCTAACTATGGCTACACCTTC. Protein sequence: CASSFTLTPANYGYTF.

The rearrangement joins TRBV29-1 to TRBJ2-7; TRBD1 or TRBD2 may be the D gene (5 bases each). The CDR3 has 14 residues. V lost 4 bases to trimming and J lost 2 bases, with 15 bases between them. Looked up from germline, CDR1 is SQVTM and CDR2 is ANQGSEA. CDR3 nucleotides: TGCAGCGTTGTTGGTGGGACGGAGGCCTACGAGCAGTACTTC. Its translation: CSVVGGTEAYEQYF.

The CDR3 protein is CASSAGLAGGAYEQYF. The CDR3 region has the DNA TGTGCCAGCAGCGCAGGACTAGCGGGAGGTGCCTACGAGCAGTACTTC. This chain uses TRBV13 with TRBJ2-7; 14 nucleotides agree with TRBD2. The CDR3 loop spans 16 amino acids. Trimming at V came to 5 bases and at J to 2 bases, leaving 5 bases not matched to a gene. In germline, CDR1 is PRHDT, CDR2 FYEKMQ (reference sequence).